Listed below are T cell receptor beta chains from one sample, sequenced in a study of blood T cell repertoires in COVID-19. Sequencing used immunoSEQ multiplex PCR; TCRdb keeps in-frame clones, though not all of them. The sample shows 45,000 to 50,000 clones, roughly nine tenths of them seen only once. The sample comprised peripheral blood. These receptors came from a human donor in a cohort sampled during active COVID-19. The CDR3 runs from the conserved cysteine through the conserved F or W. D genes are given only for firm matches. The size entry is marked missing in some rows and otherwise reads once, few, many or a size class.

TRBV5-4	TRBD1	TRBJ1-6	-	TGTGCCACCCGACCGGGACAGGGGTCGAATTCACCCCTCCACTTT	CATRPGQGSNSPLHF
TRBV25-1	-	TRBJ2-3	-	TGTGCCAGCAGTGAATCTGGCATCGCAGATACGCAGTATTTT	CASSESGIADTQYF
TRBV13	TRBD1	TRBJ1-4	-	TGTGCCAGCAGCGCCAGAGCAGGGACAGGGGGAGAAAAACTGTTTTTT	CASSARAGTGGEKLFF
TRBV29-1	TRBD1	TRBJ2-2	-	TGCAGCGTGGATACAGGGGGGAACACCGGGGAGCTGTTTTTT	CSVDTGGNTGELFF
TRBV7-3	TRBD1	TRBJ1-1	-	TGTGCCAGCAGCTTACGGGGCCGGGACAGGGAAGCTTTCTTT	CASSLRGRDREAFF
TRBV7-9	TRBD1	TRBJ1-2	-	TGTGCCAGCAGCCTGACAGGGGGACTGAGCTATGGCTACACCTTC	CASSLTGGLSYGYTF
TRBV19	TRBD2	TRBJ2-2	-	TGTGCCACCAAACCTAGCGGGGGGTCCCGCACCGGGGAGCTGTTTTTT	CATKPSGGSRTGELFF
TRBV2	-	TRBJ1-1	-	TGTGCCTCAGGGGTGGAAGGAGCTTTCTTT	CASGVEGAFF
TRBV28	TRBD1	TRBJ2-3	-	TGTGCCAGCAGTTCTAGGGGGGACAGGAGCACAGATACGCAGTATTTT	CASSSRGDRSTDTQYF
TRBV12-5	-	TRBJ2-7	-	TGTGCTAGTGGTCTGGGCCGCGGGGTGCAGTACTTC	CASGLGRGVQYF
TRBV28	TRBD1	TRBJ1-4	few	TGTGCCAGCTCCCCCGAATCTAGACAGGGTGATGAAAAACTGTTTTTT	CASSPESRQGDEKLFF
TRBV12-3/TRBV12-4	-	TRBJ1-2	-	TGTGCCAGCAGTTTGGGGGCCTACTATGGCTACACCTTC	CASSLGAYYGYTF
TRBV6-5	TRBD1	TRBJ1-2	-	TGTGCAACGCGATCAGGGGGAGGATATGGCTACACCTTC	CATRSGGGYGYTF
TRBV25-1	TRBD1	TRBJ2-7	-	TGTGCCAGCAGGAGGCAGGGGGCGCAGGAGCAGTACTTC	CASRRQGAQEQYF
TRBV5-6	-	TRBJ1-5	-	TGTGCCAGCAGCTTGGCACAGGGCACTCAGCCCCAGCATTTT	CASSLAQGTQPQHF
TRBV6-1	TRBD1	TRBJ1-1	-	TGTGCCAGCAGTGAAGCAGGGACAGGGGGAAGGGTTGGTTCGGGCTACACTGAAGCTTTCTTT	CASSEAGTGGRVGSGYTEAFF
TRBV4-2	TRBD1	TRBJ1-1	-	TGTGCCAGCAGCCAGGGGTTGGACAGGAGGATGAACACTGAAGCTTTCTTT	CASSQGLDRRMNTEAFF
TRBV27	TRBD2	TRBJ2-7	-	TGTGCCAGCAGTTTGGGGAGGGTAGCGGAGCAGTACTTC	CASSLGRVAEQYF
TRBV6-5	TRBD1	TRBJ1-3	-	TGTGCCAGCGGATTAGGGACAGGCTCTGGAAACACCATATATTTT	CASGLGTGSGNTIYF
TRBV4-1	TRBD2	TRBJ2-3	once	TGCGCCAGCAGCCCGCTTTCGGGGGGGAGCACAGATACGCAGTATTTT	CASSPLSGGSTDTQYF
TRBV7-7	TRBD2	TRBJ2-5	-	TGTGCTAGCAGTCCTAGCGGGGGACCCGAGACCCAGTACTTC	CASSPSGGPETQYF
TRBV5-1	TRBD1	TRBJ2-3	once	TGCGCCAGCAGCTACAGGACAGGGGCCACAGATACGCAGTATTTT	CASSYRTGATDTQYF
TRBV13	-	TRBJ1-4	-	TGTGCCAGCAGCTTAGGCCAAATAACTAATGAAAAACTGTTTTTT	CASSLGQITNEKLFF
TRBV19	TRBD2	TRBJ2-3	-	TGTGCCAGTAGGCTTGCGGGGGTTGCTAGCACAGATACGCAGTATTTT	CASRLAGVASTDTQYF
TRBV9	-	TRBJ2-5	few	TGTGCCAGCAGCGTAGCGTTCAGGGAGACCCAGTACTTC	CASSVAFRETQYF
TRBV2	-	TRBJ2-5	-	TGTGCCAGCAGTGAAGGGCAGGGGACCGAGACCCAGTACTTC	CASSEGQGTETQYF
TRBV11-2	-	TRBJ1-2	-	TGTGCCAGCAGCCCACCAGATTCTACGGGCTATGGCTACACCTTC	CASSPPDSTGYGYTF